This T cell receptor beta chain emerged from a study of T cell responses to AZD1222 COVID-19 vaccine. Whole-study results and caveats: Increases in Spike-specific TCR breadth and depth were seen after two AZD1222 doses. Epitopes outside B.1.351 and B.1.1.7 mutated regions reportedly drew nearly half of spike TCRs.

Libraries were prepared by immunoSEQ multiplex PCR; TCRdb keeps only in-frame clonotypes and omits some of them. The sample contains 100,000 to 150,000 clones, approximately 85% of which appear only once. The CDR3 has 13 residues. Trimming took 0 bases from V and 7 from J, leaving 8 bases between them. The V gene's germline CDR1 is SGHKS and CDR2 YYEKEE (reference sequence). Pooled samples include second doses given at about 4 or 12 weeks. For this clone: Its target is not known.

The receptor was isolated from an adult who received the AZD1222 COVID-19 vaccine. The sequenced sample was peripheral blood, obtained 28 days after the second AZD1222 dose. The gene calls are TRBV5-5 and TRBJ1-3; D not certain. This chain's CDR3 is CASSLAASNTIYF. CDR3 DNA sequence: TGTGCCAGCAGCTTGGCCGCGTCGAACACCATATATTTT. Full variable domain (outside the CDR3, taken from reference TRBV5-5 and TRBJ1-3): DAGVTQSPTHLIKTRGQQVTLRCSPISGHKSVSWYQQVLGQGPQFIFQYYEKEERGRGNFPDRFSARQFPNYSSELNVNALLLGDSALYLCASSLAASNTIYFGEGSWLTVV.